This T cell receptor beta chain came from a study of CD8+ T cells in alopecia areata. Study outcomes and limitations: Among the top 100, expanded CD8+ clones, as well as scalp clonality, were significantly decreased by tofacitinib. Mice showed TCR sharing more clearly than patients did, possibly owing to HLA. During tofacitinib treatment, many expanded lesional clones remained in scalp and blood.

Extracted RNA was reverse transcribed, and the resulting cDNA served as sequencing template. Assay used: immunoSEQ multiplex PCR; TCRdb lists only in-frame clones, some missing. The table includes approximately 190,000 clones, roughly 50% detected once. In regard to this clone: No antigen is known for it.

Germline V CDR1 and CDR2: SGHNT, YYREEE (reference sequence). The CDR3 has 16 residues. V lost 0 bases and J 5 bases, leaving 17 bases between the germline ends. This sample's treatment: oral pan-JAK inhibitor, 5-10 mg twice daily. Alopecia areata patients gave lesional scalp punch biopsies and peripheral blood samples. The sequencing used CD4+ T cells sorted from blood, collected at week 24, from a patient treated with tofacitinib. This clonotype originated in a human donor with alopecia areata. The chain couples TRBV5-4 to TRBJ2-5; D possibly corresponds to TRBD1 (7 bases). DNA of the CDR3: TGTGCCAGCAGCTTGGGAATAACAGGGGCGGGGGAGACCCAGTACTTC. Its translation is CASSLGITGAGETQYF.